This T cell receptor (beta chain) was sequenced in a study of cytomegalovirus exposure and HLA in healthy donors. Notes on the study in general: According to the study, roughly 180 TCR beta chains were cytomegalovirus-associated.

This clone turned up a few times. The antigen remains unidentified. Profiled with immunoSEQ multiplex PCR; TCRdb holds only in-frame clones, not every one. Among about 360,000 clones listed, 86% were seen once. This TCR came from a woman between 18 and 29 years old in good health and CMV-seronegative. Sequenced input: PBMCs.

CDR3: CASSLSGREYVGELFF. CDR3 DNA sequence: TGTGCCAGCAGTTTATCGGGCAGGGAATATGTCGGGGAGCTGTTTTTT. The J gene is TRBJ2-2, the V gene TRBV28; D possibly corresponds to TRBD1 (5 bases). Between the trimmed V and J ends, which lost 1 base and 7 bases, there was a span of 16 bases. This CDR3 is built from 16 residues. CDR1 is MDHEN and CDR2 is SYDVKM in the germline V gene.